A selection of T cell receptor beta chains follows, all from one sample in a study of blood T cell repertoires in COVID-19. Data came from immunoSEQ multiplex PCR; TCRdb stores just in-frame clones and leaves some out. This table holds a few hundred thousand clones, around 89% found once. Sequences were obtained from peripheral blood. The receptors stem from a man under 40 with acute or convalescent COVID-19. Both conserved end residues are trimmed from each CDR3. Clone size is not always given. Where it is, it says once, few, many or a class for expanded clones.

many | TRBJ1-2 | TRBV4-2 | ASSQSLTANYGYT
. | TRBJ1-2 | TRBV6-1 | ASSEGTGTNYGYT
. | TRBJ2-7 | TRBV12-3/TRBV12-4 | ASSLGQVYEQY
. | TRBJ2-1 | TRBV19 | ASSALTSGGARDEQF
. | TRBJ2-7 | TRBV9 | ASSVGVDRGYEQY
. | TRBJ1-5 | TRBV7-2 | ASSLVQGANQPQH
. | TRBJ2-7 | TRBV4-2 | ASSQRGTSGVYEQY
. | TRBJ2-3 | TRBV7-9 | ASSLGWSSGVGDTQY
. | TRBJ2-2 | TRBV30 | AWSVWTGVSGELF
few | TRBJ1-4 | TRBV11-2 | ASSSGTGRYEKLF
once | TRBJ2-2 | TRBV6-5 | ASSSGTLNTGELF
. | TRBJ1-1 | TRBV29-1 | SVERGGNTEAF
few | TRBJ1-1 | TRBV7-2 | ASSSQPGRRGTEAF
few | TRBJ1-1 | TRBV5-1 | ASSPGQGNTEAF
. | TRBJ1-5 | TRBV19 | ASSRKSGGAGYGSNQPQH
. | TRBJ1-4 | TRBV5-5 | ASSHGDRGIEKLF
. | TRBJ2-5 | TRBV7-9 | ASSPGQYQETQY
. | TRBJ2-7 | TRBV30 | AWNDRNYEQY
. | TRBJ1-5 | TRBV27 | ASSLGTGSGQPQH
. | TRBJ1-1 | TRBV5-1 | ASSRGTGVPEAF
few | TRBJ2-7 | TRBV28 | ASSLWSPFGGSSYEQY
. | TRBJ1-2 | TRBV24-1 | ATSDLGTSHGYT
. | TRBJ1-2 | TRBV5-6 | ASSLAEGYT
. | TRBJ2-2 | TRBV28 | ASSLGLAGGAGELF
. | TRBJ1-5 | TRBV25-1 | ASSQEGINQPQH
. | TRBJ2-7 | TRBV7-2 | ASSFAGSTYEQY
. | TRBJ2-7 | TRBV27 | ASSFSRYEQY
. | TRBJ1-1 | TRBV3-1/TRBV3-2 | ASSRTGGTEAF
. | TRBJ1-6 | TRBV10-3 | AIGREGFDSPLH
. | TRBJ2-7 | TRBV4-1 | ASSQSFARNYEQY
. | TRBJ1-1 | TRBV30 | AWRAHYTEAF
. | TRBJ2-7 | TRBV19 | ASSPGWAYEQY
. | TRBJ2-7 | TRBV14 | ASSYRRGSFSYDEQY
. | TRBJ2-1 | TRBV20-1 | SAKREIEQF
. | TRBJ1-1 | TRBV10-1 | ASSVPGQGARDTEAF
. | TRBJ1-1 | TRBV6-5 | ASREGVGVTEAF
. | TRBJ2-7 | TRBV15 | ATSSALTSGGEQY
. | TRBJ2-4 | TRBV21-1 | ASSKVLAGDKNIQY
. | TRBJ2-1 | TRBV20-1 | SASQTRRF
. | TRBJ2-2 | TRBV6-5 | ASSYRDRLGGELF